This T cell receptor beta chain was documented in a study of T cells in Graves' hyperthyroidism and ophthalmopathy (dated by TCRdb to about 2019). About the study as a whole: Peripheral blood was sampled at the time of initial diagnosis, prior to any treatment. The 75 to 100 discovery patients were divided at random into training and test sets in a 7:3 ratio. The paper describes TCR Vbeta CDR3 sequencing of 130 to 150 peripheral blood samples, made up of fewer than 50 ophthalmopathy patients, 70 to 80 hyperthyroidism patients and 17 progressor patients. Thyroid tissue and blood T-cell repertoires from several Graves' hyperthyroidism patients were also compared in the study. TCR V-J signatures able to tell the groups apart were searched for in a discovery cohort of approximately 95 patients, of whom around 43 had Graves' ophthalmopathy and roughly 59 had stable Graves' hyperthyroidism. An independent validation cohort of under 20 hyperthyroidism patients and about 15 patients who later progressed to ophthalmopathy tested prospective prediction of ophthalmopathy. After sampling, hyperthyroidism patients received methimazole starting at 30 mg daily, and ophthalmopathy patients received high-dose intravenous methylprednisolone.

This clonotype has only a few counts. This receptor's antigen is unknown. No much larger clone exists at a distance of one base, and base qualities are not known. Study-level results and caveats: In cross-validation, a model built on a 13 V-J signature told ophthalmopathy apart from stable hyperthyroidism with 85% to 90% sensitivity and 81% to 82% specificity, and in testing the same model reached 80%/75%. Most expanded thyroid clonotypes (frequency above 0.001) were also found in blood, which suggests that blood repertoires may mirror thyroid immune responses. No statistical method was used to fix the sample size in advance, and group allocation was not hidden from the investigators. During validation, the model predicted progression to ophthalmopathy a median of roughly six months ahead of onset, with roughly 65% sensitivity and 72.22% specificity.

TCR beta CDR3 regions were amplified from RNA transcripts. For the first round of RT-PCR on the TCR CDR3, the HTBI primer set was used together with the Qiagen OneStep RT-PCR kit. A second multiplex PCR round built the libraries, followed by size selection and purification. Libraries were sequenced paired-end with 100 bp reads on an Illumina HiSeq2000. Per the original workflow: Raw data were processed with SOAPnuke, discarding reads with adapters, uncalled bases, mean Phred below 15, or no exact constant-primer or identifier match. COPE v1.2.5 was used to merge the high-quality paired reads, and each unique nucleotide sequence was defined as a clonotype. Clonotypes were aligned to IMGT TRBV, TRBD and TRBJ reference segments using MiTCR v1.1. Only V-J combinations with frequency above 0.0001, covering 99% to 99.2% of repertoires, were analysed. The TCS score was defined as the ratio of F50 (clonal expansion) to E x V (chaos), calculated using BLOSUM62-based TCRdist between CDR3 peptides within each V-J. Welch's t-statistics and random forest reduced around 550 V-J features to 13, which were used in a naive Bayes classifier (R e1071). Starting from the raw public reads, TCRdb applied fastp trimming at Q25, assembled clones with MiXCR and retained in-frame beta chains. All rows with the same CDR3 protein become a single entry with the most common DNA and genes. The V and J calls were not made by the authors but by TCRdb's processing. In all, the sample holds roughly 750,000 distinct CDR3 sequences, and about 15% of those were seen once. The ten largest clonotypes hold over 7.5% of the sample.

Graves' hyperthyroidism was defined as stable when no progression to ophthalmopathy occurred over 18 months of follow-up. Hyperthyroidism patients were aged 18 to 65 years and newly diagnosed, with disease duration of less than 2 months. Any patient with an uncontrolled infection, another autoimmune disease, pregnancy or lactation was excluded. Diagnoses were established on the basis of clinical symptoms, serum thyroxine and TRAb, thyroid ultrasound, and orbital computed tomography. PBMCs were separated from approximately 9.9 ml of fresh peripheral blood using Ficoll-Paque density gradient centrifugation. Total RNA was extracted with Trizol reagent, and quality was checked on an Agilent 2100 Bioanalyzer. The CDR3 sequence holds 17 residues, the cysteine and phenylalanine included. The sequence is cut down to CDR3 DNA, 51 bases in frame from base 1. The germline V gene provides CDR1 SGHTA and CDR2 FQGNSA. At the junction V is shortened by 5 bases and J by 4 bases, with 21 bases in between.

The TCR comes from a young man with Graves' hyperthyroidism. The chain employs TRBV7-2 and TRBJ2-1; TRBD1 could be the D gene, as 6 bases match. Sequencing input: blood. The encoded CDR3 is CASSHIKVAGAYNEQFF. The DNA reads TGTGCCAGCAGCCACATTAAGGTGGCAGGGGCGTACAATGAGCAGTTCTTC.